This T cell receptor (beta chain) was sequenced during a study of post-analysis software for immune sequencing data. Study overall: Multiple sclerosis in the patients followed relapsing-remitting, secondary progressive and progressive-relapsing courses.

Tagging with unique molecular identifiers was a feature of the TCR beta cDNA libraries. TCRdb used MiXCR to reprocess the PCR reads, holding one entry per CDR3 protein. Of 750,000 to 950,000 distinct CDR3 sequences in the sample, roughly 50% were seen once. In regard to this clonotype: Its antigen is currently unknown.

Regarding the study as a whole: Batch-mates among the samples co-clustered strongly by F measure. In multiple sclerosis, normalized Chao1 diversity was significantly below that of controls.

The sequence came from a girl aged 10 to 17 with multiple sclerosis. Sequencing input: blood.

The CDR3 DNA is TGTGCCAGCAGCCCGGGACAGGGGGCTCATCGCGAGCAGTACTTC. It is translated as CASSPGQGAHREQYF. This chain uses TRBV11-2 with TRBJ2-5, with 12 bases matching TRBD1. The assigned J gene may be wrong: the sequence end matches TRBJ2-7 better. This CDR3 contains 15 residues. Germline assignment: CDR1 SGHAT and CDR2 FQNNGV.